Presented here are 19 T cell receptor beta chains from one specimen sequenced in a study of response to subunit inactivated influenza vaccine. TCRdb fed the RT-PCR reads into MiXCR, producing one record per CDR3 protein. The sample has 450,000 to 600,000 distinct CDR3 sequences; approximately 7.3% are singletons. The source material was PBMCs from blood, sampled around 2 years after vaccination. These receptors came from a man between 50 and 70 years old who received an inactivated influenza vaccine.

The CDR3 protein is CASSKSGSLSTTDTQYF. CDR3 nucleotide sequence: TGTGCCAGCAGCAAGTCCGGGTCCCTCTCCACCACAGATACGCAGTATTTT. This sequence joins TRBV7-6 and TRBJ2-3, with D uncertain. Trimming took off 5 bases at V and 2 bases at J, with 20 bases between the two ends. Germline V gene data show CDR1 as SGHVS and CDR2 as FNYEAQ. The CDR3 has 17 residues. The full variable domain, completed using reference TRBV7-6 and TRBJ2-3, is GAGVSQSPRYKVTKRGQDVALRCDPISGHVSLYWYRQALGQGPEFLTYFNYEAQQDKSGLPNDRFSAERPEGSISTLTIQRTEQRDSAMYRCASSKSGSLSTTDTQYFGPGTRLTVL.

This clonotype was observed a few times. The gene calls are TRBV12-3 or TRBV12-4 and TRBJ2-2, with a possible D match to TRBD1 (6 bases). This CDR3 is 14 amino acids long. The V and J ends lost 1 base and 7 bases respectively, with 10 bases between them. This CDR3 reads CASSLVGAVGELFF. The CDR3 nucleotides are TGTGCCAGCAGTTTAGTGGGGGCCGTCGGGGAGCTGTTTTTT.

This clonotype was counted ten times or more. The J gene is TRBJ2-7, the V gene TRBV20-1; D perhaps matches TRBD1 (5 bases). Germline assignment: CDR1 DFQATT and CDR2 SNEGSKA (reference sequence). The V end lost 0 bases, the J end lost 6 bases, and 9 bases lay between the germline ends. The CDR3 is made up of 12 amino acids. The CDR3 region has the DNA TGCAGTGCTAGAGACCCAGGGATCGAGCAGTACTTC. Translated: CSARDPGIEQYF.

This clonotype has just a few counts. The chain combines TRBV6-2 or TRBV6-3 with TRBJ1-1, with D perhaps matching TRBD1 (5 bases). Deletions cut 6 bases from V and 4 bases from J, with 9 bases between. This CDR3 has 12 residues. Germline V CDR1 and CDR2: MNHEY, SVGEGT. The CDR3 spells CASRRQSTEAFF. The CDR3 nucleotides read TGTGCCAGCAGGAGACAGAGCACTGAAGCTTTCTTT.

The sample holds many counts of this clonotype. This chain links TRBV7-2 with TRBJ2-7, with TRBD2 identical over 10 bases. The CDR3 has 16 residues. With V trimmed by 1 base and J by 7 bases, 10 bases remained unmatched. Per germline, CDR1 SGHTA and CDR2 FQGNSA. CDR3 amino acids: CASSLGRLAGAGEQYF. CDR3 DNA sequence: TGTGCCAGCAGCTTAGGTCGGCTAGCGGGAGCGGGTGAGCAGTACTTC.

At least ten counts were recorded for this clonotype. The CDR3 DNA follows: TGTGCCAGCAGCCTCCTGATAGGGTCGGATGAAGCTTTCTTT. It is translated as CASSLLIGSDEAFF. The chain is built from TRBV7-9 and TRBJ1-1; no definite D call. The germline gives CDR1 SEHNR, CDR2 FQNEAQ (reference sequence). The CDR3 runs to 14 residues. The V end was cut by 5 bases, the J end by 7 bases, with 17 bases between.

This chain uses TRBV4-2 with TRBJ1-3; tentatively, D is TRBD1 (5 bases). CDR1 is LGHNA, CDR2 YNFKEQ, per germline. The germline V and J ends were trimmed by 0 bases and 4 bases, with 10 bases remaining between them. There are 15 residues in the CDR3. Here the CDR3 DNA reads TGTGCCAGCAGCCAAGATAGGGCAGGGGGAAACACCATATATTTT. Protein product: CASSQDRAGGNTIYF.

The J gene is TRBJ2-3, the V gene TRBV6-1, with 8 bases that match TRBD1. This CDR3 has 12 amino acids. Germline lookup yields CDR1 MNHNS and CDR2 SASEGT. V dropped 5 bases and J dropped 10; count of bases not matched to a gene: 5. CDR3 loop: CASSRTGTSQYF. The CDR3 DNA reads as TGTGCCAGCAGTAGGACAGGGACGTCGCAGTATTTT.

Ten or more counts support this clonotype. The rearrangement uses TRBV6-1 and TRBJ1-5, with D maybe TRBD1 (5 bases). Trimming stripped 5 bases from V and 5 bases from J, with 16 bases between. Germline V gene sequence: CDR1 MNHNS, CDR2 SASEGT. This CDR3 is 15 amino acids long. The chain's CDR3 is CASSPHIQVDQPQHF. DNA for the CDR3: TGTGCCAGCAGTCCCCACATACAGGTCGATCAGCCCCAGCATTTT.

This clonotype showed up just a few times. CDR3 loop: CASSRGTSGQETQYF. For the CDR3, the DNA is TGCGCCAGCAGTAGAGGGACTAGCGGACAAGAGACCCAGTACTTC. V is TRBV4-3 and J is TRBJ2-5; 11 bases map to TRBD2. This CDR3 region has 15 residues. J gave up 2 bases and V 6 bases, and 5 bases lay outside the gene matches. Per the germline V gene, CDR1 is LGHNA and CDR2 is YSLEER.

This clonotype was counted a few times. This chain joins TRBV6-1 and TRBJ2-7; no firm D call. CDR1 and CDR2 from the germline V gene are MNHNS and SASEGT. Trimming stripped 3 bases from V and 7 bases from J, with 16 bases between. The CDR3 consists of 14 residues. In nucleotides, the CDR3 is TGTGCCAGCAGTGAGTCCCCGAATCTAAGGGAGCAGTACTTC. Translating gives CASSESPNLREQYF.

This clonotype was recorded at least ten times. The chain couples TRBV9 to TRBJ2-7; D assignment may be TRBD1 or TRBD2 (5 bases each). The CDR3 runs to 18 residues. V lost 0 bases to trimming and J lost 4 bases, with 23 bases between them. CDR1 and CDR2 from the germline V gene are SGDLS and YYNGEE. The CDR3 DNA reads as TGTGCCAGCAGCGTAGCCCGAGGGGCAGGGTTCGGTCGTTACGAGCAGTACTTC. Translation gives CASSVARGAGFGRYEQYF.

This clonotype was seen more than once but under ten times. The V call is TRBV20-1, the J call TRBJ2-7; 10 nucleotides agree with TRBD2. CDR1 is DFQATT and CDR2 is SNEGSKA in the germline V gene (reference sequence). The CDR3 has 13 amino acids. V was pared by 5 bases and J by 2 bases, with 3 bases of the junction left unmatched. CDR3 nucleotide sequence: TGCAGTGCTGGACTAGCGGTTACCTACGAGCAGTACTTC. Translation gives CSAGLAVTYEQYF.

This clonotype was seen repeatedly, ten times or more. This chain connects TRBV20-1 to TRBJ1-1, with D possibly TRBD1 on 5 matching bases. Per germline, CDR1 DFQATT and CDR2 SNEGSKA (reference sequence). This CDR3 comprises 14 residues. The V end lost 1 base, the J end lost 1 base, and 10 bases lay between the germline ends. The CDR3 DNA sequence: TGCAGTGCTAGAGCCGGGGGGAAGAACACTGAAGCTTTCTTT. This codes for CSARAGGKNTEAFF.

This clonotype was recorded a few times. The chain links TRBV24-1 to TRBJ1-2; D possibly corresponds to TRBD1 (5 bases). This CDR3 spans 16 amino acids. CDR1 and CDR2 (germline): KGHDR, SFDVKD. Trimming stripped 2 bases from V and 5 bases from J, with 17 bases between. In nucleotides, the CDR3 is TGTGCCACCAGTGATTCGGACGCGAAGGGGATGTATGGCTACACCTTC. This codes for CATSDSDAKGMYGYTF.

V gene TRBV4-1 combines with J gene TRBJ2-7, with TRBD1 matching over 8 bases. Per the germline V gene, CDR1 is MGHRA and CDR2 is YSYEKL. This CDR3 has 15 amino acids. V lost 3 bases and J lost 3; bases outside the gene matches: 7. The CDR3 here is CASSHRSGGGYEQYF. CDR3 bases: TGCGCCAGCAGCCATCGCTCAGGGGGCGGCTACGAGCAGTACTTC.

There are a few counts of this clonotype. The V gene is TRBV29-1, the J gene TRBJ1-6, with D possibly matching TRBD1 (5 bases). The V end was cut by 4 bases, the J end by 6 bases, with 10 bases between. The CDR3 consists of 13 residues. Germline lookup yields CDR1 SQVTM and CDR2 ANQGSEA. CDR3 sequence reads: CSVGWGVNSPLHF. CDR3 DNA: TGCAGCGTTGGATGGGGGGTTAATTCACCCCTCCACTTT.

This clonotype was seen many times. V usage is TRBV7-2 and J usage is TRBJ1-1; no definite D call. This CDR3 has 15 residues. Germline CDR1 reads SGHTA; CDR2 reads FQGNSA. V lost 3 bases and J 1 base, leaving 12 bases between the germline ends. The CDR3 protein is CASSFDPGGNTEAFF. The CDR3, as DNA: TGTGCCAGCAGCTTCGACCCTGGCGGGAACACTGAAGCTTTCTTT.

This clonotype has at least ten counts. The V and J genes are TRBV4-1 and TRBJ2-3; the match to TRBD1 covers 8 bases. From germline, CDR1 is MGHRA and CDR2 YSYEKL. V shed 4 bases, J shed 0 bases, and the junction held 3 bases outside the gene matches. The CDR3 runs 15 residues. CDR3 coding DNA: TGCGCCAGCAGCCGGACAGGGCTAAGCACAGATACGCAGTATTTT. Residues: CASSRTGLSTDTQYF.